Listed below are T cell receptor beta chains from one sample, sequenced in a study of graft-versus-host responses after intestinal transplantation. Clones were sequenced by immunoSEQ multiplex PCR, and TCRdb holds only the in-frame ones, with some missing. Among roughly 11,000 clones listed, 60% to 85% were seen once. The sample consisted of PBMCs, taken approximately 490 days after intestinal transplant. These receptors all stem from a human patient who received an intestinal transplant, so some T cells may come from the graft donor. Both conserved end residues are part of each CDR3. Fields, in order: V gene, D gene, J gene, clone size, CDR3 protein, CDR3 DNA. A D gene is named only where the DNA matches it firmly. Some rows mark clone size as missing; the rest say once, few, many or name a class of expanded clone.

V: TRBV30; D: -; J: TRBJ1-1; size: once; CDR3: CAWSAQRYTEAFF; DNA: TGTGCCTGGAGTGCACAAAGGTACACTGAAGCTTTCTTT
V: TRBV7-3; D: TRBD2; J: TRBJ2-7; size: -; CDR3: CASSVDRGGSYEQYF; DNA: TGTGCCAGCAGCGTAGATCGCGGGGGAAGCTACGAGCAGTACTTC
V: TRBV5-1; D: -; J: TRBJ1-4; size: -; CDR3: CASTPGGGGEKLFF; DNA: TGCGCCAGCACTCCCGGAGGGGGTGGAGAAAAACTGTTTTTT
V: TRBV7-8; D: TRBD1; J: TRBJ2-5; size: -; CDR3: CASSSRDRVGQETQYF; DNA: TGTGCCAGCAGCTCCCGGGACAGGGTGGGCCAAGAGACCCAGTACTTC
V: TRBV5-1; D: TRBD1; J: TRBJ1-5; size: -; CDR3: CASSLGGQGGNQPQHF; DNA: TGCGCCAGCAGCTTGGGGGGACAGGGAGGGAATCAGCCCCAGCATTTT
V: TRBV11-3; D: -; J: TRBJ2-4; size: -; CDR3: CASSLGRQSTSQYF; DNA: TGTGCCAGCAGCTTAGGGAGGCAGAGTACTTCACAGTACTTC
V: TRBV25-1; D: -; J: TRBJ1-5; size: few; CDR3: CASSLQGDQPQHF; DNA: TGTGCCAGCAGTCTCCAGGGAGATCAGCCCCAGCATTTT
V: TRBV6-1; D: TRBD1; J: TRBJ2-1; size: -; CDR3: CASSLTGGTDEQFF; DNA: TGTGCCAGCAGTTTGACAGGGGGCACGGATGAGCAGTTCTTC
V: TRBV2; D: TRBD1; J: TRBJ1-1; size: -; CDR3: CASSDYGTANTEAFF; DNA: TGTGCCAGCAGTGACTACGGGACAGCGAACACTGAAGCTTTCTTT
V: TRBV6-5; D: -; J: TRBJ2-7; size: -; CDR3: CASSYSQEQYF; DNA: TGTGCCAGCAGTTACTCCCAGGAGCAGTACTTC
V: TRBV19; D: -; J: TRBJ2-5; size: -; CDR3: CASSMEETQYF; DNA: TGTGCCAGTAGTATGGAAGAGACCCAGTACTTC
V: TRBV10-2; D: TRBD1; J: TRBJ2-2; size: -; CDR3: CASSSQGARSGELFF; DNA: TGCGCCAGCAGCTCACAGGGGGCGCGGTCCGGGGAGCTGTTTTTT
V: TRBV4-1; D: TRBD2; J: TRBJ2-7; size: -; CDR3: CASSRGLAGGEGRQQYF; DNA: TGCGCCAGCAGCCGGGGACTAGCGGGAGGAGAGGGGCGGCAGCAGTACTTC
V: TRBV4-1; D: -; J: TRBJ2-1; size: -; CDR3: CASSQDGASAPYNEQFF; DNA: TGCGCCAGCAGCCAAGATGGGGCGTCCGCCCCCTACAATGAGCAGTTCTTC
V: TRBV18; D: TRBD2; J: TRBJ2-1; size: -; CDR3: CASSPAVSGEQFF; DNA: TGTGCCAGCTCACCAGCGGTTAGCGGGGAGCAGTTCTTC
V: TRBV27; D: -; J: TRBJ1-2; size: -; CDR3: CASRQRGDGYTF; DNA: TGTGCCAGCAGACAAAGGGGGGATGGCTACACCTTC
V: TRBV9; D: TRBD1; J: TRBJ1-3; size: -; CDR3: CASSVRDRVGGNTIYF; DNA: TGTGCCAGCAGCGTACGCGACAGGGTGGGTGGAAACACCATATATTTT
V: TRBV6-4; D: TRBD2; J: TRBJ2-1; size: -; CDR3: CASSAAGRGGNEQFF; DNA: TGTGCCAGCAGTGCCGCGGGGCGGGGGGGCAATGAGCAGTTCTTC
V: TRBV27; D: -; J: TRBJ1-2; size: -; CDR3: CASSTPGGYTF; DNA: TGTGCCAGCAGTACCCCCGGTGGCTACACCTTC
V: TRBV6-1; D: -; J: TRBJ1-5; size: -; CDR3: CASSEARPDSLGNQPQHF; DNA: TGTGCCAGCAGTGAAGCCCGACCCGACAGCCTCGGCAATCAGCCCCAGCATTTT
V: TRBV7-9; D: -; J: TRBJ1-4; size: -; CDR3: CASSPGGVEHEKLFF; DNA: TGTGCCAGCAGCCCTGGCGGGGTGGAGCATGAAAAACTGTTTTTT
V: TRBV6-4; D: -; J: TRBJ2-7; size: medium-sized; CDR3: CASSASQASSYEQYF; DNA: TGTGCCAGCAGTGCTTCACAGGCCAGCTCCTACGAGCAGTACTTC
V: TRBV19; D: TRBD1; J: TRBJ1-5; size: -; CDR3: CASKALGQEQPQHF; DNA: TGTGCCAGTAAGGCCCTCGGACAGGAACAGCCCCAGCATTTT
V: TRBV7-2; D: -; J: TRBJ2-3; size: -; CDR3: CASSSQGRADTQYF; DNA: TGTGCCAGCAGCTCCCAGGGGCGGGCAGATACGCAGTATTTT
V: TRBV7-8; D: TRBD1; J: TRBJ2-3; size: -; CDR3: CASSRDSFTDTQYF; DNA: TGTGCCAGCAGCCGGGACAGTTTCACAGATACGCAGTATTTT
V: TRBV28; D: -; J: TRBJ1-2; size: -; CDR3: CASKGSLGYTF; DNA: TGTGCCAGCAAGGGCAGTCTCGGCTACACCTTC
V: TRBV7-8; D: -; J: TRBJ1-1; size: -; CDR3: CASSPRLNTEAFF; DNA: TGTGCCAGCAGCCCCAGGCTAAACACTGAAGCTTTCTTT
V: TRBV11-2; D: TRBD1; J: TRBJ1-1; size: -; CDR3: CASSLDRFATGGSEAFF; DNA: TGTGCCAGCAGCTTAGACCGGTTCGCGACAGGGGGCTCTGAAGCTTTCTTT
V: TRBV14; D: TRBD2; J: TRBJ2-1; size: -; CDR3: CASSLPGLAVNEQFF; DNA: TGTGCCAGCAGCCTCCCGGGACTAGCTGTCAATGAGCAGTTCTTC
V: TRBV7-3; D: TRBD2; J: TRBJ2-3; size: few; CDR3: CASSLWGTGGPGDTQYF; DNA: TGTGCCAGCAGCTTATGGGGAACGGGAGGGCCCGGAGATACGCAGTATTTT
V: TRBV7-9; D: -; J: TRBJ1-1; size: -; CDR3: CASSLATPGTEAFF; DNA: TGTGCCAGCAGCTTAGCTACCCCCGGAACTGAAGCTTTCTTT
V: TRBV5-6; D: TRBD2; J: TRBJ2-5; size: -; CDR3: CASSQGLAGGRGTQYF; DNA: TGTGCCAGCAGCCAAGGACTAGCGGGAGGAAGGGGGACCCAGTACTTC
V: TRBV19; D: TRBD2; J: TRBJ2-2; size: -; CDR3: CASSIEAGANTGELFF; DNA: TGTGCCAGTAGTATTGAGGCGGGGGCGAACACCGGGGAGCTGTTTTTT
V: TRBV2; D: TRBD1; J: TRBJ1-2; size: -; CDR3: CASRGDSYGYTF; DNA: TGTGCCAGCAGGGGGGACAGCTATGGCTACACCTTC
V: TRBV11-3; D: -; J: TRBJ2-1; size: -; CDR3: CASSLADYNEQFF; DNA: TGTGCCAGCAGCTTGGCAGACTACAATGAGCAGTTCTTC
V: TRBV6-1; D: -; J: TRBJ1-3; size: -; CDR3: CASSGDSGNTIYF; DNA: TGTGCCAGCAGTGGGGACTCTGGAAACACCATATATTTT
V: TRBV25-1; D: -; J: TRBJ1-1; size: -; CDR3: CASRVRENTEAFF; DNA: TGTGCCAGCAGGGTGAGGGAGAACACTGAAGCTTTCTTT
V: TRBV19; D: -; J: TRBJ2-5; size: -; CDR3: CASSINRVGRETQYF; DNA: TGTGCCAGTAGTATTAACAGGGTGGGGAGAGAGACCCAGTACTTC
V: TRBV4-2; D: -; J: TRBJ2-6; size: -; CDR3: CASSQGDSFSGANVLTF; DNA: TGTGCCAGCAGCCAAGGAGACTCGTTCTCTGGGGCCAACGTCCTGACTTTC
V: TRBV7-2; D: -; J: TRBJ1-6; size: -; CDR3: CASRGSSVATPLHF; DNA: TGTGCCAGCAGGGGGTCATCCGTCGCGACACCCCTCCACTTT
V: TRBV5-6; D: -; J: TRBJ2-5; size: few; CDR3: CASSIGETQYF; DNA: TGTGCCAGCAGCATCGGAGAGACCCAGTACTTC
V: TRBV30; D: TRBD1; J: TRBJ2-7; size: -; CDR3: CAWRDRNYEQYF; DNA: TGTGCCTGGAGGGACAGGAACTACGAGCAGTACTTC
V: TRBV13; D: TRBD2; J: TRBJ2-7; size: few; CDR3: CASSLGLAGGDEQYF; DNA: TGTGCCAGCAGCTTAGGACTAGCGGGAGGAGACGAGCAGTACTTC
V: TRBV6-5; D: -; J: TRBJ2-7; size: -; CDR3: CASSYIPGPNFYEQYF; DNA: TGTGCCAGCAGTTACATCCCAGGGCCAAATTTCTACGAGCAGTACTTC
V: TRBV11-2; D: -; J: TRBJ2-5; size: few; CDR3: CASSFMTDQETQYF; DNA: TGTGCCAGCAGCTTCATGACAGACCAAGAGACCCAGTACTTC
V: TRBV5-1; D: TRBD1; J: TRBJ2-1; size: once; CDR3: CASSGQGHYNEQFF; DNA: TGCGCCAGCTCGGGACAGGGGCATTACAATGAGCAGTTCTTC
V: TRBV7-9; D: TRBD2; J: TRBJ2-7; size: -; CDR3: CASSSSGRVPEQYF; DNA: TGTGCCAGCAGCTCTAGCGGGAGGGTCCCCGAGCAGTACTTC
V: TRBV7-3; D: TRBD1; J: TRBJ2-1; size: -; CDR3: CASSAGTGFPNEQFF; DNA: TGTGCCAGCAGCGCCGGGACAGGATTTCCCAATGAGCAGTTCTTC
V: TRBV28; D: -; J: TRBJ1-1; size: -; CDR3: CASSLARTEAFF; DNA: TGTGCCAGCAGTTTGGCCCGGACTGAAGCTTTCTTT
V: TRBV30; D: TRBD2; J: TRBJ2-2; size: -; CDR3: CAQSGGYTGELFF; DNA: TGTGCCCAATCGGGGGGTTACACCGGGGAGCTGTTTTTT
V: TRBV9; D: -; J: TRBJ1-4; size: -; CDR3: CASSVAADALQKLFF; DNA: TGTGCCAGCAGCGTGGCCGCAGACGCCTTACAAAAACTGTTTTTT
V: TRBV13; D: -; J: TRBJ2-3; size: -; CDR3: CASSLGLTGGPDTQYF; DNA: TGTGCCAGCAGCTTAGGCCTAACGGGGGGCCCAGATACGCAGTATTTT
V: TRBV30; D: -; J: TRBJ2-1; size: -; CDR3: CAWSVMGGANNEQFF; DNA: TGTGCCTGGAGCGTGATGGGGGGGGCGAACAATGAGCAGTTCTTC
V: TRBV7-2; D: -; J: TRBJ1-4; size: -; CDR3: CASSSNGAGANEKLFF; DNA: TGTGCCAGCAGCTCCAATGGGGCAGGAGCTAATGAAAAACTGTTTTTT
V: TRBV13; D: TRBD2; J: TRBJ2-1; size: -; CDR3: CASSLAGGSSYNEQFF; DNA: TGTGCCAGCAGCTTAGCGGGAGGGAGCTCCTACAATGAGCAGTTCTTC
V: TRBV2; D: -; J: TRBJ2-1; size: -; CDR3: CASSEGTYNEQFF; DNA: TGTGCCAGCAGTGAAGGCACCTACAATGAGCAGTTCTTC
V: TRBV6-4; D: TRBD1; J: TRBJ1-4; size: -; CDR3: CASSNGSGQGSEKLFF; DNA: TGTGCCAGCAGTAACGGCTCCGGACAGGGGAGCGAAAAACTGTTTTTT
V: TRBV28; D: -; J: TRBJ2-3; size: -; CDR3: CASSLGAHTDTQYF; DNA: TGTGCCAGCAGTTTAGGGGCCCACACGGATACGCAGTATTTT